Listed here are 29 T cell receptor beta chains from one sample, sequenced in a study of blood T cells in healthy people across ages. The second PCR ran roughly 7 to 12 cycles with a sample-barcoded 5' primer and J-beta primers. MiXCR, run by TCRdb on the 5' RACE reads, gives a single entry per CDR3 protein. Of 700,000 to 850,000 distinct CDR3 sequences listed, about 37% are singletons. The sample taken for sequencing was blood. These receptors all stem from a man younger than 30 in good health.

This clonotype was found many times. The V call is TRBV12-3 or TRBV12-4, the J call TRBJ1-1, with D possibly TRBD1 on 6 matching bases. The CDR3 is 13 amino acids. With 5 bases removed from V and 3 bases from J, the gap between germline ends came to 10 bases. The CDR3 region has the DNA TGTGCCAGCAGTGTGGAGGGGGACACTGAAGCTTTCTTT. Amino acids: CASSVEGDTEAFF.

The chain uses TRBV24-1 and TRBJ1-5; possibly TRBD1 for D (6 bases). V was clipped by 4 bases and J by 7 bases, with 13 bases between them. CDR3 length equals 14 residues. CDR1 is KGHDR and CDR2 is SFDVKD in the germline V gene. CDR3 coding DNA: TGTGCCACCAGTGAGTCAGGGGATGGGCAGCCCCAGCATTTT. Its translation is CATSESGDGQPQHF.

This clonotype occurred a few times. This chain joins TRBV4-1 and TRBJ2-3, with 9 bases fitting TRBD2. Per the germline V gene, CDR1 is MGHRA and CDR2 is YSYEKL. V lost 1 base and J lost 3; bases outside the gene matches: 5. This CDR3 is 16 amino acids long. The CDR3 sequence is CASSQVPSGATDTQYF. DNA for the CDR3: TGCGCCAGCAGCCAAGTACCTAGCGGGGCGACAGATACGCAGTATTTT.

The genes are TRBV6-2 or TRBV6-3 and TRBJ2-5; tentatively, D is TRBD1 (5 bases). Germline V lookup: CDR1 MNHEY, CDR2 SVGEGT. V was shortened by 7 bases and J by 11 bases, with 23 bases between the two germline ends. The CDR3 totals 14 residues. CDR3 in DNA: TGTGCCAGCACCCCAGGGTTGGGGTACAATGAGCAGTACTTC. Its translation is CASTPGLGYNEQYF.

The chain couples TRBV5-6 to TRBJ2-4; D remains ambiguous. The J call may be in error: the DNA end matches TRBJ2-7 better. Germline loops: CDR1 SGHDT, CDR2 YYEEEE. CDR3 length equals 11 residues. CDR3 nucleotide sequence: TGTGCCAGCAGCTCTTGGGCCGAGCAGTACTTC. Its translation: CASSSWAEQYF.

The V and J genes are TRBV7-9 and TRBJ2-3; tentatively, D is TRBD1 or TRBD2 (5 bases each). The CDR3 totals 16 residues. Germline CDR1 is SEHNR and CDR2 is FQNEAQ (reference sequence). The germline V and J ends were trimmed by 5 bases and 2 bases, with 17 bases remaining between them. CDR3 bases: TGTGCCAGCAGCCCCCATGGGAGAGGGGCCACAGATACGCAGTATTTT. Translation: CASSPHGRGATDTQYF.

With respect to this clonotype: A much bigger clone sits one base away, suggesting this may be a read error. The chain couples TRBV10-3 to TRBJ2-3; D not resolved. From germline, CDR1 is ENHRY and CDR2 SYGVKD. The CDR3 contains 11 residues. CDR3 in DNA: TGTGACATCAGTATCGGGGATACGCAGTATTTT. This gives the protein CDISIGDTQYF.

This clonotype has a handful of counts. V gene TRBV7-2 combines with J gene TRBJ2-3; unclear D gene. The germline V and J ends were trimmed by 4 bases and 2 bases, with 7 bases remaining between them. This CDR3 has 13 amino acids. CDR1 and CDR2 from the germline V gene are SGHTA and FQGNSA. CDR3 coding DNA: TGTGCCAGCAGCTCGGCCGTCACAGATACGCAGTATTTT. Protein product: CASSSAVTDTQYF.

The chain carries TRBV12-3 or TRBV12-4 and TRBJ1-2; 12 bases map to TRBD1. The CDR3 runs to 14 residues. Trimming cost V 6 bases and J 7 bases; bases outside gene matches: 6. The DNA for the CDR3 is TGTGCCAGCAGCCCGGGACAGGGGGCAGTTGGCTACACCTTC. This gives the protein CASSPGQGAVGYTF.

CDR3 in amino acids: CSARDRTGWTEAFF. The CDR3 DNA follows: TGCAGTGCTAGAGACAGAACAGGGTGGACTGAAGCTTTCTTT. The chain carries TRBV20-1 and TRBJ1-1, with D perhaps TRBD1 (6 bases). There are 14 residues in the CDR3. V was trimmed by 0 bases and J by 5 bases, leaving 13 bases between them. The germline V gene encodes CDR1 DFQATT and CDR2 SNEGSKA (reference sequence).

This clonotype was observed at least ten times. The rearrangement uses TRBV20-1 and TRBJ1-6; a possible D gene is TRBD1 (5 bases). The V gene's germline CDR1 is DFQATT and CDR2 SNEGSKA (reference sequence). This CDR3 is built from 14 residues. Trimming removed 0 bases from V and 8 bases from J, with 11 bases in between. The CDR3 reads CSARDQGPDSPLHF. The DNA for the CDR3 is TGCAGTGCTAGAGATCAGGGCCCTGATTCACCCCTCCACTTT.

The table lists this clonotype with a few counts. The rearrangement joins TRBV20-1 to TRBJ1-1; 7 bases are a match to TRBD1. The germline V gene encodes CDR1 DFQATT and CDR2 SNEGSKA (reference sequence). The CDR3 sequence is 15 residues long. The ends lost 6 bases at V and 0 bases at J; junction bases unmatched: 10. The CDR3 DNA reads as TGCAGTGCCTACTCAGGGGGGGGCATGAACACTGAAGCTTTCTTT. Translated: CSAYSGGGMNTEAFF.

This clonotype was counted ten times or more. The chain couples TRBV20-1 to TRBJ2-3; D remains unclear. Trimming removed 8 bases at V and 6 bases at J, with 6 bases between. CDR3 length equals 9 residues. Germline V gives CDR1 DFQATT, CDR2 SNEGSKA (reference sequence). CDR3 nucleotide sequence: TGCAGTCCCGGGGATACGCAGTATTTT. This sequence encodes CSPGDTQYF.

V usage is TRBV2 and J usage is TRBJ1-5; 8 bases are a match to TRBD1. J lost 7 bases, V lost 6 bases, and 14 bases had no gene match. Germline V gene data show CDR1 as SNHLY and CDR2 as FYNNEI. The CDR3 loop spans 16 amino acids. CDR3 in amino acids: CASSARSGTGGQPQHF. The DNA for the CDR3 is TGTGCCAGCAGCGCCCGTTCCGGGACAGGTGGGCAGCCCCAGCATTTT.

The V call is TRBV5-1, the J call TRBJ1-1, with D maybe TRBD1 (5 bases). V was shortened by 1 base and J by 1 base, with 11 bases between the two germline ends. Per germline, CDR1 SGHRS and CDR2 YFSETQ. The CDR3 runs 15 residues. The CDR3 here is CASSLNAGPNTEAFF. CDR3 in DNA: TGCGCCAGCAGCTTGAATGCGGGACCGAACACTGAAGCTTTCTTT.

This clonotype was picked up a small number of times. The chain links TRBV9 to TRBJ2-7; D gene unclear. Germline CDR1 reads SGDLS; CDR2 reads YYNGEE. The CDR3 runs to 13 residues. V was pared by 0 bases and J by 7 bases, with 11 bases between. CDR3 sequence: CASSVVGRNEQYF. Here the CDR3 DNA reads TGTGCCAGCAGCGTAGTTGGTCGCAATGAGCAGTACTTC.

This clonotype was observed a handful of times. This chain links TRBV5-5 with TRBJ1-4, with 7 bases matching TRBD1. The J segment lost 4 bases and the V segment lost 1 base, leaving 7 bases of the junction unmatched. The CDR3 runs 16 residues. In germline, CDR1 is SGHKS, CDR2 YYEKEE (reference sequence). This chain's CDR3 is CASSLPGQDGNEKLFF. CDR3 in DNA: TGTGCCAGCAGCTTGCCCGGACAGGACGGTAATGAAAAACTGTTTTTT.

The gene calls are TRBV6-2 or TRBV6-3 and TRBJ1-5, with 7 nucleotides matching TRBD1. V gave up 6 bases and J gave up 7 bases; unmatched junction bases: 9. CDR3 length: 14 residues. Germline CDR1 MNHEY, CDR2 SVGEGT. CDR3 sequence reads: CASRPTGNAQPQHF. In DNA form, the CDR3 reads TGTGCCAGCAGACCGACAGGGAACGCGCAGCCCCAGCATTTT.

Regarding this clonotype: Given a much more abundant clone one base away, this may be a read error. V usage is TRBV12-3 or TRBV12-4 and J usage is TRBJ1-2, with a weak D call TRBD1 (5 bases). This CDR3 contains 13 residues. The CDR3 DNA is TGTACCAGCAGTCCCACAGGAAGGTATGGCTACACCTTC. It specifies CTSSPTGRYGYTF.

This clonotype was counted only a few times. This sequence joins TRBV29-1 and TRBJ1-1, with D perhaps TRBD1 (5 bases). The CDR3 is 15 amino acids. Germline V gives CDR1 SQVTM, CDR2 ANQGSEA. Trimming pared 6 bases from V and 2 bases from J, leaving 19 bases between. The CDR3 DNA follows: TGCAGCGTCCTGCTTCGTGGCAGGACAAACACTGAAGCTTTCTTT. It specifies CSVLLRGRTNTEAFF.

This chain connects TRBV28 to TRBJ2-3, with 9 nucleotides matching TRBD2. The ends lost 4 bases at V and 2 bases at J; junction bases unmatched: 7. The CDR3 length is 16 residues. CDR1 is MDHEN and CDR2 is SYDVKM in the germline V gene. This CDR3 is CASSWVTSGFTDTQYF. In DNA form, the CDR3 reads TGTGCCAGCAGTTGGGTGACTAGCGGATTCACAGATACGCAGTATTTT.

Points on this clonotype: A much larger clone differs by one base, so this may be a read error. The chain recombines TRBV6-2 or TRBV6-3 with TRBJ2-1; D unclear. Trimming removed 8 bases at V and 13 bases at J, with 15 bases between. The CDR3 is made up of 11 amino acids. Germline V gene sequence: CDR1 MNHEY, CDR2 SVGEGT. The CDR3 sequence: CASLLEETQFF. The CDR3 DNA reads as TGTGCCAGCTTGCTAGAGGAGACCCAGTTCTTC.

CDR3 nucleotide sequence: TGTGCCATCAGTGAGTCCTCTGGGACTAGGGTCAAGGGGACCCAGTACTTC. It is translated as CAISESSGTRVKGTQYF. The chain has TRBV10-3 and TRBJ2-5; 8 bases fit TRBD2. After removal of 0 bases from V and 7 bases from J, the junction contained 13 bases not matched to a gene. The germline V gene encodes CDR1 ENHRY and CDR2 SYGVKD. The CDR3 has 17 residues.

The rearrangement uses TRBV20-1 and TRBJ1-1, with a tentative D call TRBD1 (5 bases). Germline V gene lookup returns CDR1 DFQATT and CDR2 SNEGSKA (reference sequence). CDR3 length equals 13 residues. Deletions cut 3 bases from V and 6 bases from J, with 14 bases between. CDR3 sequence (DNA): TGCAGTGCTAGTTCGGGGGGAAACGCTGAAGCTTTCTTT. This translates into CSASSGGNAEAFF.

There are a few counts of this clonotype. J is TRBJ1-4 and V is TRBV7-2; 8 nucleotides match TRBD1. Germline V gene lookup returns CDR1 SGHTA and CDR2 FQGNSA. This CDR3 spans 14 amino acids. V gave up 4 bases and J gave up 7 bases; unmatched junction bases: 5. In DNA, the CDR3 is TGTGCCAGCAGCTCCGCAGGGGGCGTTGAAAAACTGTTTTTT. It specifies CASSSAGGVEKLFF.

The CDR3 nucleotides are TGTGCCAGCGGGCAGGGTACGAACACTGAAGCTTTCTTT. Its translation is CASGQGTNTEAFF. V usage is TRBV7-2 and J usage is TRBJ1-1; weak D call: TRBD1 (5 bases). CDR3 length: 13 amino acids. Germline CDR1 and CDR2: SGHTA and FQGNSA. V was cut by 8 bases and J by 1 base, with 11 bases left in between.

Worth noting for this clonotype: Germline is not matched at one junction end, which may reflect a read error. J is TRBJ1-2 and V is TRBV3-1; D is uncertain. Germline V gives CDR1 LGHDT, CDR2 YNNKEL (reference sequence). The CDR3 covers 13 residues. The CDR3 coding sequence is TGTGCCAGCAACCAATCAGCAGACTATGGCTACACCTTC. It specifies CASNQSADYGYTF. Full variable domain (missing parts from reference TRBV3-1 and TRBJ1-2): DTAVSQTPKYLVTQMGNDKSIKCEQNLGHDTMYWYKQDSKKFLKIMFSYNNKELIINETVPNRFSPKSPDKAHLNLHINSLELGDSAVYFCASNQSADYGYTFGSGTRLTVV.

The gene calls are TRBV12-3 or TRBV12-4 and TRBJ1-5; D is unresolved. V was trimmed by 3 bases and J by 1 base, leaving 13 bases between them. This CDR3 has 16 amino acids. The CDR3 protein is CASSFAAALSNQPQHF. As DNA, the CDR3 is TGTGCCAGCAGTTTTGCGGCGGCATTGAGCAATCAGCCCCAGCATTTT.

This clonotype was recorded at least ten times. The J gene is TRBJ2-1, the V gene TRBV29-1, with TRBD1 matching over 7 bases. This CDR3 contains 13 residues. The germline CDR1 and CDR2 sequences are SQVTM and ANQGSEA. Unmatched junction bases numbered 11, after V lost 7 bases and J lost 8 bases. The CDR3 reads CSGWQRQGDEQFF. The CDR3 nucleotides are TGCAGCGGCTGGCAGAGGCAGGGGGATGAGCAGTTCTTC.